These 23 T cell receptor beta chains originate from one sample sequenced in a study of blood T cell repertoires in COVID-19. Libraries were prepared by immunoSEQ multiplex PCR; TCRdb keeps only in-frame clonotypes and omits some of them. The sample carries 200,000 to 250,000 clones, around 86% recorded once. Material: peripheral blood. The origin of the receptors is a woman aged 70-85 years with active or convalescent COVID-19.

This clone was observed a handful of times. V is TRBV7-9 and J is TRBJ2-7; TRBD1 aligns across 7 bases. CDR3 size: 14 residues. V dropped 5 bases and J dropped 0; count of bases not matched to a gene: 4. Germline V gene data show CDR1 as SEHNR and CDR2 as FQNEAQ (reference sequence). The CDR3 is CASSQGQASYEQYF. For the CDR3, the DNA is TGTGCCAGCAGCCAAGGACAGGCCTCCTACGAGCAGTACTTC. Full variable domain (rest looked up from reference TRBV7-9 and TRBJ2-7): DTGVSQNPRHKITKRGQNVTFRCDPISEHNRLYWYRQTLGQGPEFLTYFQNEAQLEKSRLLSDRFSAERPKGSFSTLEIQRTEQGDSAMYLCASSQGQASYEQYFGPGTRLTVT.

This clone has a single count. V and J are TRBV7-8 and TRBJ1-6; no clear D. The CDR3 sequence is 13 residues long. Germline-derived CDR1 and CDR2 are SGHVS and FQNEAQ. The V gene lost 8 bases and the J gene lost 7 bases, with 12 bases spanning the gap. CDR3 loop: CASERIRNSPLHF. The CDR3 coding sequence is TGTGCCAGCGAGCGGATTAGGAATTCACCCCTCCACTTT.

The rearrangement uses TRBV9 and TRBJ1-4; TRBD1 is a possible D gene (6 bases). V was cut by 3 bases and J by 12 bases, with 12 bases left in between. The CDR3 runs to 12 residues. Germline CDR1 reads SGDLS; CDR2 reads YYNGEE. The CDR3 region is CASSAPGVELFF. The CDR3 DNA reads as TGTGCCAGCAGCGCTCCAGGGGTAGAACTGTTTTTT.

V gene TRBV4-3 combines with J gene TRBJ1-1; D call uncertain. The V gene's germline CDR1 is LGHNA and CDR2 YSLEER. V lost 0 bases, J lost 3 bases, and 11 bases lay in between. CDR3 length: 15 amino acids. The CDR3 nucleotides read TGCGCCAGCAGCCAAGAAGCTCGTGGTTACACTGAAGCTTTCTTT. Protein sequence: CASSQEARGYTEAFF.

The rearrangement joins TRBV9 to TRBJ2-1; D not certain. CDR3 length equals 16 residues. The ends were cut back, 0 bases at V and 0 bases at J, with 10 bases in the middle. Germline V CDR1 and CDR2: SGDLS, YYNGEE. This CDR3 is CASSVGLESSYNEQFF. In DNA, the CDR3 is TGTGCCAGCAGCGTAGGACTGGAGAGCTCCTACAATGAGCAGTTCTTC.

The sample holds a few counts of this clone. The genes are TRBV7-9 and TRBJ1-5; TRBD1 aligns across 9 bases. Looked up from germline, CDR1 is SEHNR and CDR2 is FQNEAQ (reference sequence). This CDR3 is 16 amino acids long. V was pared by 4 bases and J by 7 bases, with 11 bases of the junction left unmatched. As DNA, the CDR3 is TGTGCCAGCAGCTCCCAGGGACAGGGTGGGGGCCAGCCCCAGCATTTT. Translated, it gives CASSSQGQGGGQPQHF.

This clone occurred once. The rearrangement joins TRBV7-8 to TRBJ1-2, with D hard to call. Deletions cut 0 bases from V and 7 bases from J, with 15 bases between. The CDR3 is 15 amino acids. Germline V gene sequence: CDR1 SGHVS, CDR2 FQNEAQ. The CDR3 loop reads CASSLARGSPLGYTF. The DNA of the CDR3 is TGTGCCAGCAGCTTAGCGCGGGGTTCCCCACTTGGCTACACCTTC.

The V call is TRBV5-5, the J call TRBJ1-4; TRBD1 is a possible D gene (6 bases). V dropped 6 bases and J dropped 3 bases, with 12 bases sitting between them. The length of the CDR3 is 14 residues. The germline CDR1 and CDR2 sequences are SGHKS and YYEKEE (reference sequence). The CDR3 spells CASTPTGSNEKLFF. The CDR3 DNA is TGTGCCAGCACCCCGACAGGATCTAATGAAAAACTGTTTTTT.

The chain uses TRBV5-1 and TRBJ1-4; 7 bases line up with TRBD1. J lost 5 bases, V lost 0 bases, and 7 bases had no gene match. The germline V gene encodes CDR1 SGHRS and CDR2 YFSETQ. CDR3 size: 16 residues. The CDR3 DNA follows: TGCGCCAGCAGCTTGGGAGGACGGGACAGCAATGAAAAACTGTTTTTT. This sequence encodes CASSLGGRDSNEKLFF.

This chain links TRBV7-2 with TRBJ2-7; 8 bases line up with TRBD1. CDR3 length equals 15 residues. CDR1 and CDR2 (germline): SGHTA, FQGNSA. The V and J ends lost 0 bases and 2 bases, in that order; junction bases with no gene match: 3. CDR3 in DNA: TGTGCCAGCAGCTTAGCTGGGACAGGCCCCTACGAGCAGTACTTC. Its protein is CASSLAGTGPYEQYF.

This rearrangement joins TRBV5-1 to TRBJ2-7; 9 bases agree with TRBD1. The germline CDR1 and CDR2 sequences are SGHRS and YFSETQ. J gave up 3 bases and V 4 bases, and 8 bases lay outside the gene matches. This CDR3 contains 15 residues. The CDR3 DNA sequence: TGCGCCAGCAGCACTGACAGGGGGAATTTCTACGAGCAGTACTTC. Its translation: CASSTDRGNFYEQYF.

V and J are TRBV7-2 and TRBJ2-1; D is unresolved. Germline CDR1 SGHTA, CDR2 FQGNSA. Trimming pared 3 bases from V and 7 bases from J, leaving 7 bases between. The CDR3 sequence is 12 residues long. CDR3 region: CASSFTGNEQFF. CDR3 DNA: TGTGCCAGCAGCTTTACCGGGAATGAGCAGTTCTTC.

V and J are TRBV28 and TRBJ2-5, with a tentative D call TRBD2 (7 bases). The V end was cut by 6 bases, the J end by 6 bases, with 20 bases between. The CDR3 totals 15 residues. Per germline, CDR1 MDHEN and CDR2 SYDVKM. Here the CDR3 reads CASSSVGGGLQTQYF. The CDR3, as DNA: TGTGCCAGCAGCTCGGTGGGCGGGGGCCTCCAGACCCAGTACTTC.

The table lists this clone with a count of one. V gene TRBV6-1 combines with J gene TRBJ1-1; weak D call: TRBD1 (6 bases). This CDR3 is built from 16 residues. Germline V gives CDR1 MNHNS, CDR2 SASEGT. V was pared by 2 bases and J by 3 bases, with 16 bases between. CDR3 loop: CASSEPAYRAHTEAFF. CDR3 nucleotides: TGTGCCAGCAGTGAACCCGCTTACAGGGCTCACACTGAAGCTTTCTTT.

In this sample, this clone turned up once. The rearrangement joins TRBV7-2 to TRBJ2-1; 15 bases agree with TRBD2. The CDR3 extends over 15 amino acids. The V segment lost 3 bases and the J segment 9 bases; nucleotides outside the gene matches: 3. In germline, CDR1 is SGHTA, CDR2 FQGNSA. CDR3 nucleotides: TGTGCCAGCAGCTTGGGACTAGCGGGGGGAGGTGAGCAGTTCTTC. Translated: CASSLGLAGGGEQFF. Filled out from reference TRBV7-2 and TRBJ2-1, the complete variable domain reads GAGVSQSPSNKVTEKGKDVELRCDPISGHTALYWYRQSLGQGLEFLIYFQGNSAPDKSGLPSDRFSAERTGGSVSTLTIQRTQQEDSAVYLCASSLGLAGGGEQFFGPGTRLTVL.

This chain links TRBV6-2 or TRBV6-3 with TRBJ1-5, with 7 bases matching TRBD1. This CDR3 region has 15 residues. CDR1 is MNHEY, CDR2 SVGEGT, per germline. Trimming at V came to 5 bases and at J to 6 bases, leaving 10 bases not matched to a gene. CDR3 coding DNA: TGTGCCAGCAGTCCCACAGGGGTCGTAGGTCAGCCCCAGCATTTT. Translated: CASSPTGVVGQPQHF.

The CDR3, as DNA: TGTGCCAGCACCGAAGGGTCCGGGAGGAAGACTGAAGCTTTCTTT. As protein: CASTEGSGRKTEAFF. The chain carries TRBV2 and TRBJ1-1; D remains ambiguous. CDR1 and CDR2 (germline): SNHLY, FYNNEI. CDR3 length: 15 amino acids. V lost 7 bases and J lost 5, with 20 bases in between.

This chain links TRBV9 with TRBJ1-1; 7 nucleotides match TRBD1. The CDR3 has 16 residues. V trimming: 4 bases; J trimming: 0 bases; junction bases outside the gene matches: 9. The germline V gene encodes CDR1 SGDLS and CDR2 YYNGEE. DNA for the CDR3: TGTGCCAGCAGCTCAGGGGGGCCTCGAATGAACACTGAAGCTTTCTTT. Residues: CASSSGGPRMNTEAFF.

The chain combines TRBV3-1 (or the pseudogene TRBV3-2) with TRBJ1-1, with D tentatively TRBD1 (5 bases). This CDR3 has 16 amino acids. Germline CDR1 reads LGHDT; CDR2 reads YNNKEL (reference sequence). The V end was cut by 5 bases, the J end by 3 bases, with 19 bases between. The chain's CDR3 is CASSISFVGVYTEAFF. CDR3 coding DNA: TGTGCCAGCAGCATAAGTTTTGTAGGGGTCTACACTGAAGCTTTCTTT.

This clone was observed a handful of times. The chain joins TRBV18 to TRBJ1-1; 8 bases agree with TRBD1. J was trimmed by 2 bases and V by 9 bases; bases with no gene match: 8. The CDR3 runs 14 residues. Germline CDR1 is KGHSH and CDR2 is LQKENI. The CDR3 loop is CASREQGGNTEAFF. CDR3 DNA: TGTGCCAGTAGAGAACAGGGGGGTAACACTGAAGCTTTCTTT.

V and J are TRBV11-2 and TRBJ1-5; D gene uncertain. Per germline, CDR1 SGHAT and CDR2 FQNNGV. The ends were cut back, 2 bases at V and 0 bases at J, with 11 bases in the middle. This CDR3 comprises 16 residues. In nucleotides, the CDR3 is TGTGCCAGCAGCTTATCCGCGGGAGTTAGCAATCAGCCCCAGCATTTT. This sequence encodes CASSLSAGVSNQPQHF.

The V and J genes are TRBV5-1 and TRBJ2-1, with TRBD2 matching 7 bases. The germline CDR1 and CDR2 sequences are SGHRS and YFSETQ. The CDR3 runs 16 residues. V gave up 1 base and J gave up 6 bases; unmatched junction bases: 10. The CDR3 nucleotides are TGCGCCAGCAGCTTGATGGCAAGCGGGGCTCGCAATGAGCAGTTCTTC. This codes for CASSLMASGARNEQFF.

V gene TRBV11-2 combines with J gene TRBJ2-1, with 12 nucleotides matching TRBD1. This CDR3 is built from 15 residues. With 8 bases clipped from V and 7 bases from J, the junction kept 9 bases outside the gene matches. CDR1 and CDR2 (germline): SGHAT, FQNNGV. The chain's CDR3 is CASGDRGRGANEQFF. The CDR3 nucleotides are TGTGCCAGCGGGGACAGGGGGCGCGGGGCTAATGAGCAGTTCTTC. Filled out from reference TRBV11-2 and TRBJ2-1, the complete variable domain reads EAGVAQSPRYKIIEKRQSVAFWCNPISGHATLYWYQQILGQGPKLLIQFQNNGVVDDSQLPKDRFSAERLKGVDSTLKIQPAKLEDSAVYLCASGDRGRGANEQFFGPGTRLTVL.